This is a list of T cell receptor beta chains from one sample in a study of T cell repertoires in cytomegalovirus infection. Each CDR3 protein is one row after TCRdb ran MiXCR on the reads. The data hold about 440,000 distinct CDR3 sequences, with 25% to 40% observed a single time. Source material: PBMCs. These receptors originate from a human donor in good health (CMV status not recorded). Some clones in this sample may be carry-over from other donors' samples. Both conserved end residues are part of each CDR3. The D gene is left open where the match is weak. Expanded clones get a size class; other rows say once, few or many, or leave the size out.

D gene	clone size	V gene	J gene	CDR3 protein	CDR3 DNA
TRBD1	many	TRBV7-2	TRBJ2-1	CASTLQGGHNEQFF	TGTGCCAGCACCCTACAGGGGGGTCACAATGAGCAGTTCTTC
-	-	TRBV5-4	TRBJ2-2	CASSLADHTGELFF	TGTGCCAGCAGCTTGGCCGACCACACCGGGGAGCTGTTTTTT
-	-	TRBV12-3/TRBV12-4	TRBJ1-5	CASSFGGQPQHF	TGTGCCAGCAGTTTTGGGGGACAGCCCCAGCATTTT
TRBD2	many	TRBV6-1	TRBJ2-1	CASEGLAGGASSYNEQFF	TGTGCCAGCGAGGGACTAGCGGGGGGGGCAAGCTCCTACAATGAGCAGTTCTTC
TRBD1	-	TRBV6-2/TRBV6-3	TRBJ2-7	CASRTGGKEQYF	TGTGCCAGCAGGACAGGGGGTAAGGAGCAGTACTTC
-	-	TRBV7-9	TRBJ1-1	CAISFVGTRIGTESFF	TGTGCCATCAGCTTTGTGGGAACCCGAATCGGCACTGAATCTTTCTTT
-	few	TRBV2	TRBJ2-7	CASSEALRAVSEQYF	TGTGCCAGCAGTGAAGCCCTCCGGGCCGTGTCCGAGCAGTACTTC
TRBD1	once	TRBV5-1	TRBJ1-1	CASSESGTGGFSTEAFF	TGCGCCAGCAGCGAATCCGGGACAGGGGGTTTCAGCACTGAAGCTTTCTTT
-	few	TRBV18	TRBJ1-6	CASSPPGEGSPLHF	TGTGCCAGCTCACCACCAGGGGAGGGATCACCCCTCCACTTT
-	-	TRBV7-9	TRBJ1-1	CASRHQGGAPGEAFF	TGTGCCAGCAGACACCAAGGGGGGGCACCAGGTGAAGCTTTCTTT
TRBD1	few	TRBV20-1	TRBJ2-7	CSARVNRGGYEQYF	TGCAGTGCTAGAGTAAACAGGGGTGGGTACGAGCAGTACTTC
-	-	TRBV12-3/TRBV12-4	TRBJ1-5	CASSLVSGFQPQHF	TGTGCCAGCAGTTTAGTTTCCGGGTTTCAGCCCCAGCATTTT
-	few	TRBV12-3/TRBV12-4	TRBJ2-1	CAIRRGSSYNEQFF	TGTGCCATCCGGAGGGGGAGCTCCTACAATGAGCAGTTCTTC
TRBD1	-	TRBV24-1	TRBJ1-1	CATSEGTDEAFF	TGTGCCACCAGTGAGGGGACAGACGAAGCTTTCTTT
TRBD2	-	TRBV5-4	TRBJ2-2	CASSIGTSGGWNTGELFF	TGTGCCAGCAGCATCGGGACTAGCGGGGGTTGGAACACCGGGGAGCTGTTTTTT
TRBD2	-	TRBV19	TRBJ2-5	CASRARASGGPKETQYF	TGTGCCAGTAGGGCCCGGGCTAGCGGGGGTCCGAAAGAGACCCAGTACTTC
TRBD2	-	TRBV29-1	TRBJ2-1	CSSGFAAGDEQFF	TGCAGCTCCGGGTTCGCGGCGGGGGATGAGCAGTTCTTC
TRBD1	-	TRBV5-6	TRBJ1-1	CASRSDRGRVNTEAFF	TGTGCCAGCAGGTCCGACAGGGGGAGGGTGAACACTGAAGCTTTCTTT
-	few	TRBV19	TRBJ2-7	CASSILGVPPGEQYF	TGTGCCAGTAGTATCCTAGGGGTCCCCCCCGGCGAGCAGTACTTC
TRBD1	few	TRBV27	TRBJ1-5	CASRDRGRPQHF	TGTGCCAGCCGGGACAGGGGACGGCCCCAGCATTTT
-	many	TRBV7-8	TRBJ1-1	CASSSTGMNTEAFF	TGTGCCAGCAGCTCCACAGGGATGAACACTGAAGCTTTCTTT
TRBD1	-	TRBV2	TRBJ2-6	CARRDRDVSGANVLTF	TGTGCCAGGAGGGACAGGGATGTCTCTGGGGCCAACGTCCTGACTTTC
-	few	TRBV28	TRBJ1-5	CASSFWDSRSRNQPQHF	TGTGCCAGCAGTTTCTGGGACTCCAGAAGTCGCAATCAGCCCCAGCATTTT
-	-	TRBV5-1	TRBJ2-7	CASSLSVRTYEQYF	TGCGCCAGCAGCTTGTCAGTACGAACATACGAGCAGTACTTC
-	-	TRBV20-1	TRBJ1-2	CSARDKDVYGYTF	TGCAGTGCTAGAGATAAGGACGTTTATGGCTACACCTTC
TRBD2	-	TRBV27	TRBJ2-1	CASSLGGVYNGQFF	TGTGCCAGCAGTTTGGGGGGGGTCTACAATGGGCAGTTCTTC
TRBD2	-	TRBV10-3	TRBJ2-7	CAISPRGFSYDQYF	TGTGCCATCAGCCCGCGGGGGTTCTCCTACGATCAGTACTTC
-	-	TRBV4-3	TRBJ2-3	CASSQEPSGGGDTQYF	TGCGCCAGCAGCCAGGAACCTAGTGGGGGTGGGGATACGCAGTATTTT
-	-	TRBV6-1	TRBJ1-1	CASSEFTGNAEAFF	TGTGCCAGCAGTGAATTTACAGGCAACGCTGAAGCTTTCTTT
-	few	TRBV4-1	TRBJ2-2	CASSQMTGPGELFF	TGCGCCAGCAGCCAAATGACAGGCCCCGGGGAGCTGTTTTTT
-	-	TRBV6-2/TRBV6-3	TRBJ2-5	CASSSGRWETQYF	TGTGCCAGCAGTAGTGGAAGGTGGGAGACCCAGTACTTC
TRBD1	few	TRBV12-3/TRBV12-4	TRBJ2-7	CASTPPGGFAYEQYF	TGTGCCAGCACCCCTCCAGGGGGATTTGCCTACGAGCAGTACTTC
TRBD2	many	TRBV7-8	TRBJ2-2	CASSPAGGNTGELFF	TGTGCCAGCAGCCCCGCGGGGGGGAACACCGGGGAGCTGTTTTTT
TRBD1	-	TRBV5-1	TRBJ1-2	CASSLAGQGANFYGYTF	TGCGCCAGCAGCTTGGCTGGACAGGGGGCGAATTTCTATGGCTACACCTTC
TRBD2	-	TRBV6-1	TRBJ2-2	CASSHLAGSNTGELFF	TGTGCCAGCAGTCACCTAGCGGGCTCGAACACCGGGGAGCTGTTTTTT
-	few	TRBV6-5	TRBJ2-1	CASSYGSSSYNEQFF	TGTGCCAGCAGTTATGGTTCGAGCTCCTACAATGAGCAGTTCTTC
TRBD1	few	TRBV6-2/TRBV6-3	TRBJ2-2	CASSYRTGQMSNTGELFF	TGTGCCAGCAGTTACCGGACGGGACAGATGTCGAACACCGGGGAGCTGTTTTTT
TRBD2	-	TRBV15	TRBJ2-3	CATSRPGTITDTQYF	TGTGCCACCAGCAGGCCCGGGACTATCACAGATACGCAGTATTTT
TRBD2	-	TRBV11-2	TRBJ2-3	CASSRPTSGDTQYF	TGTGCCAGCAGCCGACCCACTAGCGGGGATACGCAGTATTTT
TRBD1	-	TRBV6-1	TRBJ1-2	CASKWTGFNYGYTF	TGTGCCAGCAAGTGGACAGGGTTTAACTATGGCTACACCTTC
-	-	TRBV6-6	TRBJ2-3	CATGAHADTQYF	TGTGCCACTGGGGCCCACGCAGATACGCAGTATTTT
TRBD1	few	TRBV3-1	TRBJ1-1	CASSRYGQVNMNTEAFF	TGTGCCAGCAGCCGCTACGGACAGGTGAACATGAACACTGAAGCTTTCTTT
-	few	TRBV7-9	TRBJ1-4	CASSLEAPAFEEKLFF	TGTGCCAGCAGCTTAGAAGCGCCGGCCTTTGAGGAAAAACTGTTTTTT
-	few	TRBV7-9	TRBJ2-7	CASSLAQGSKSYEQYF	TGTGCCAGCAGCTTAGCACAGGGATCCAAATCCTACGAGCAGTACTTC
-	-	TRBV6-5	TRBJ2-5	CASTRSRAGAFQETQYF	TGTGCCAGCACCCGTAGTAGGGCAGGGGCCTTTCAAGAGACCCAGTACTTC